The T cell receptor beta chain described here comes from a study of T cells in Graves' hyperthyroidism and ophthalmopathy. The hyperthyroidism was newly diagnosed and had lasted under 2 months; the patients were aged 18 to 65. Amplification of TCR beta CDR3 regions used RNA as the template. Primed by the HTBI set, a first-round RT-PCR was run on the TCR CDR3. TCRdb analysed the multiplex PCR reads with MiXCR anew, one entry per CDR3 protein. The sample consists of about 98,000 distinct CDR3 sequences, around 42% of them appearing once. Whole-study findings and limits: From stable hyperthyroidism, ophthalmopathy was set apart by a 13 V-J model. Blood samples included most of the expanded thyroid clonotypes exceeding 0.001.

This clonotype was counted only a few times. The antigen is unknown. Material for sequencing was peripheral blood or thyroid tissue (not recorded which). This sequence originates from a woman aged 25 to 39 with Graves' hyperthyroidism.

The CDR3 region is CASRDRVMNTEAFF. Here the CDR3 DNA reads TGTGCCAGCCGGGACAGGGTCATGAACACTGAAGCTTTCTTT. The gene calls are TRBV6-1 and TRBJ1-1; 9 positions match TRBD1. The CDR3 has 14 residues. In germline, CDR1 is MNHNS, CDR2 SASEGT. The ends lost 8 bases at V and 0 bases at J; junction bases unmatched: 4.